This TCR beta chain was recovered during a study of blood T cell repertoires in COVID-19. Study details: Sites across the United States, Italy and Spain contributed samples from acute and convalescent COVID-19. Sources were T cells, B-cell-depleted T cells, or PBMCs; the material itself was cDNA or gDNA.

Between the trimmed V and J ends, which lost 1 base and 7 bases, there was a span of 20 bases. The CDR3 has 17 residues. Germline-derived CDR1 and CDR2 are SGHTA and FQGNSA. Under the authors' procedure: Quantification of nucleated cells was approximated via reference gene primer amplification. Sequenced by immunoSEQ multiplex PCR; TCRdb stores in-frame clones only, minus some. The DNA was the basis for D and trimming; V, J and clone size are from that table. The sample records 150,000 to 200,000 clones, roughly 90% being singletons. The sequence was obtained from a man between 60 and 75 years old with acute or convalescent COVID-19. The rearrangement uses TRBV7-2 and TRBJ2-1, with D maybe TRBD1 (6 bases). The specimen was peripheral blood. This CDR3 reads CASSLGGTGLWDNEQFF. The DNA for the CDR3 is TGTGCCAGCAGCTTAGGAGGAACAGGGCTATGGGATAATGAGCAGTTCTTC.